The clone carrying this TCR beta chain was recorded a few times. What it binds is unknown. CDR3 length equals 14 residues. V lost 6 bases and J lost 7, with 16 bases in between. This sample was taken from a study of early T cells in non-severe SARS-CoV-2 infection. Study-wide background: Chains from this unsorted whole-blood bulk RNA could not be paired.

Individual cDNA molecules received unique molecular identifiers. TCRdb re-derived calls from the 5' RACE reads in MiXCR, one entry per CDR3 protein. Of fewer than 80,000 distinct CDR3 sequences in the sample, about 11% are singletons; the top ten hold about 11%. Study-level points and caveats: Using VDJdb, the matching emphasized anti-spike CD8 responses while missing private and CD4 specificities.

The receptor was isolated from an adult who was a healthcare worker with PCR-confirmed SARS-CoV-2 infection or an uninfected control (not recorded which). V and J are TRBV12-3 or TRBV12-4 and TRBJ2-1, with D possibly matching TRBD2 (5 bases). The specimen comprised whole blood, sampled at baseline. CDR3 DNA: TGTGCCAGCAGCCGTCCCGGACTTTATAATGAGCAGTTCTTC. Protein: CASSRPGLYNEQFF.